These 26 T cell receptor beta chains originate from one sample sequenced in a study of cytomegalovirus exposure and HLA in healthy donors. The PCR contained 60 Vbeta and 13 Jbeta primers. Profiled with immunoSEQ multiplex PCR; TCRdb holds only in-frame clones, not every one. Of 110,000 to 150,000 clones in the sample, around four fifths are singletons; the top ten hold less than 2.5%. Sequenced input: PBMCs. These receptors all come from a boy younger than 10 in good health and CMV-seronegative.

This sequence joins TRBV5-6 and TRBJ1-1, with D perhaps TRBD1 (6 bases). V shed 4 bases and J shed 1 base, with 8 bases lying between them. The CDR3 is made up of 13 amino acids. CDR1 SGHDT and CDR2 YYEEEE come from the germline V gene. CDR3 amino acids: CASSRGANTEAFF. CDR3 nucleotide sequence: TGTGCCAGCAGCCGGGGGGCGAACACTGAAGCTTTCTTT.

The CDR3, as DNA: TGTGCCAGCAGCTTAGCTGGCAGGCCGGGGGATCAGCCCCAGCATTTT. It codes for CASSLAGRPGDQPQHF. This chain joins TRBV7-9 and TRBJ1-5, with D possibly being TRBD1 (5 bases). This CDR3 is built from 16 residues. V lost 0 bases, J lost 5 bases, and 14 bases lay in between. Germline V gene data show CDR1 as SEHNR and CDR2 as FQNEAQ (reference sequence).

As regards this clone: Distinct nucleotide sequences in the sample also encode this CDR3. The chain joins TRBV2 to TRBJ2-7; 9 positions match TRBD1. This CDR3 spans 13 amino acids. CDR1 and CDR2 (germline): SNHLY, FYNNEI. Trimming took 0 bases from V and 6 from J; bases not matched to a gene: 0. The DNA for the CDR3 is TGTGCCAGCAGTGAAGCGGGACAGGGCGAGCAGTACTTC. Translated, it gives CASSEAGQGEQYF. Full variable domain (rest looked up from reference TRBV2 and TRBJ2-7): EPEVTQTPSHQVTQMGQEVILRCVPISNHLYFYWYRQILGQKVEFLVSFYNNEISEKSEIFDDQFSVERPDGSNFTLKIRSTKLEDSAMYFCASSEAGQGEQYFGPGTRLTVT.

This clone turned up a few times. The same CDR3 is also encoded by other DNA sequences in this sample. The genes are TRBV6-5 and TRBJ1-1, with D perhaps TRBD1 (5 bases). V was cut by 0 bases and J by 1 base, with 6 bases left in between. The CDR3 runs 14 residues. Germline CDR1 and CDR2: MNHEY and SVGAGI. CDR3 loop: CASSYSGGNTEAFF. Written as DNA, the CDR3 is TGTGCCAGCAGTTACTCGGGGGGGAACACTGAAGCTTTCTTT.

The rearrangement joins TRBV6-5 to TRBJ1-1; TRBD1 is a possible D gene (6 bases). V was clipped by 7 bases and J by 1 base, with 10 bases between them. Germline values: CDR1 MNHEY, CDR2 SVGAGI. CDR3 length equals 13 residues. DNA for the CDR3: TGTGCCAGCACGGGACAAGAGAACACTGAAGCTTTCTTT. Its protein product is CASTGQENTEAFF.

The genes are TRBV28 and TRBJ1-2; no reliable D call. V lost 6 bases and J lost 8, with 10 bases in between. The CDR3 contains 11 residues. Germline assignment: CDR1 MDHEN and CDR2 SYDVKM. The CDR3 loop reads CASSLGVGYTF. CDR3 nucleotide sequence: TGTGCCAGCAGCCTGGGAGTAGGCTACACCTTC.

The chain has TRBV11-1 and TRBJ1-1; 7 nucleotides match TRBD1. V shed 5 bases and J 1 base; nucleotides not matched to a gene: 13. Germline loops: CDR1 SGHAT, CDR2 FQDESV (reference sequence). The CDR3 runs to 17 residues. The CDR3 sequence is CASSQRDRLSPNTEAFF. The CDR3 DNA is TGTGCCAGCAGCCAACGGGACAGACTTAGCCCGAACACTGAAGCTTTCTTT.

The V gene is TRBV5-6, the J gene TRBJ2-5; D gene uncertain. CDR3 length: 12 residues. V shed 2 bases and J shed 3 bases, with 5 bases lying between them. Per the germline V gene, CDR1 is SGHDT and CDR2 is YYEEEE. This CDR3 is CASSLREETQYF. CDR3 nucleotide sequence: TGTGCCAGCAGCTTACGGGAAGAGACCCAGTACTTC.

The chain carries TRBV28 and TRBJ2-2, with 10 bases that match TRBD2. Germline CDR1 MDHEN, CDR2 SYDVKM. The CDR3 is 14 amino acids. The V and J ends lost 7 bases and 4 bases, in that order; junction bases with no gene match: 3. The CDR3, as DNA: TGTGCCAGCACTATAGCGGGAGGCACCGGGGAGCTGTTTTTT. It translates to CASTIAGGTGELFF.

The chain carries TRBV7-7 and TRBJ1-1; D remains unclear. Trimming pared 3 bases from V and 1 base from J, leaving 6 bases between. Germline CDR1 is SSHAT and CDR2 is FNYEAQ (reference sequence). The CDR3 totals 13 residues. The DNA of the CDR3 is TGTGCCAGCAGCTTTACAGAGAACACTGAAGCTTTCTTT. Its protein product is CASSFTENTEAFF.

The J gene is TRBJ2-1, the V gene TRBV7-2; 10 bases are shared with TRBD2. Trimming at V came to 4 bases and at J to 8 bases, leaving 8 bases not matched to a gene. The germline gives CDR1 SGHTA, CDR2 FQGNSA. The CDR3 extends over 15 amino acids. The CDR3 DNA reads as TGTGCCAGCAGCTCGGACCTAGCGGGAGACTATGAGCAGTTCTTC. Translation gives CASSSDLAGDYEQFF.

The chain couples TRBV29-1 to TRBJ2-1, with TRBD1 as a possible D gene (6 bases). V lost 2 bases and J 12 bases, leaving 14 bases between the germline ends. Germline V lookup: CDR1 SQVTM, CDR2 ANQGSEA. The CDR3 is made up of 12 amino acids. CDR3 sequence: CSVEPDRYGQFF. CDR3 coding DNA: TGCAGCGTTGAACCCGACAGGTACGGGCAGTTCTTC.

The CDR3 DNA sequence: TGTGCCTGGAGTGTCAGGGGGAATCAGCCCCAGCATTTT. Amino acid sequence: CAWSVRGNQPQHF. The chain is built from TRBV30 and TRBJ1-5; 7 bases line up with TRBD1. Germline CDR1 and CDR2: GTSNPN and SVGIG (reference sequence). Trimming at V came to 0 bases and at J to 4 bases, leaving 0 bases not matched to a gene. CDR3 length equals 13 residues.

CDR3 region: CASNQGSNQPQHF. DNA for the CDR3: TGTGCCAGCAACCAGGGGAGCAATCAGCCCCAGCATTTT. V and J are TRBV7-8 and TRBJ1-5, with D possibly TRBD1 on 6 matching bases. Germline V gene data show CDR1 as SGHVS and CDR2 as FQNEAQ. V was cut by 7 bases and J by 1 base, with 8 bases left in between. This CDR3 has 13 amino acids.

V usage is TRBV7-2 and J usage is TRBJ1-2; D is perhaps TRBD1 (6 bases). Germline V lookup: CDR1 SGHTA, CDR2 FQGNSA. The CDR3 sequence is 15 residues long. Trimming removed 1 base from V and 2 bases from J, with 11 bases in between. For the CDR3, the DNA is TGTGCCAGCAGCTTAGGTCGAGGACAGAACTATGGCTACACCTTC. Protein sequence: CASSLGRGQNYGYTF.

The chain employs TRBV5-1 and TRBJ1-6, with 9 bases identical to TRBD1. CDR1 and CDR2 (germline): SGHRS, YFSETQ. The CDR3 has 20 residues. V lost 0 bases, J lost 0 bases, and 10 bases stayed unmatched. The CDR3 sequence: CASSLDRTGVKSSYNSPLHF. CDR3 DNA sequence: TGCGCCAGCAGCTTGGATAGGACAGGGGTCAAGAGCTCCTATAATTCACCCCTCCACTTT. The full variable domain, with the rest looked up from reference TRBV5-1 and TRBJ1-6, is KAGVTQTPRYLIKTRGQQVTLSCSPISGHRSVSWYQQTPGQGLQFLFEYFSETQRNKGNFPGRFSGRQFSNSRSEMNVSTLELGDSALYLCASSLDRTGVKSSYNSPLHFGNGTRLTVT.

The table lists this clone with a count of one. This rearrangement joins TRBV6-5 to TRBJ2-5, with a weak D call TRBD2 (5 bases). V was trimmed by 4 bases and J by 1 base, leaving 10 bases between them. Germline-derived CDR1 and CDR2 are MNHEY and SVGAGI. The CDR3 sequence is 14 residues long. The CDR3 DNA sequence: TGTGCCAGCAGTTCCAGGACTTCCCAAGAGACCCAGTACTTC. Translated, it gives CASSSRTSQETQYF.

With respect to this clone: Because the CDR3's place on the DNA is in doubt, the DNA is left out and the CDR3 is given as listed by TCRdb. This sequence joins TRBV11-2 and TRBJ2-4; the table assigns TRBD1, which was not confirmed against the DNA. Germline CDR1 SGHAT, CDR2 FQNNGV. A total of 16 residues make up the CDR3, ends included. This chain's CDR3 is CASSFGQGLTKNIQYF.

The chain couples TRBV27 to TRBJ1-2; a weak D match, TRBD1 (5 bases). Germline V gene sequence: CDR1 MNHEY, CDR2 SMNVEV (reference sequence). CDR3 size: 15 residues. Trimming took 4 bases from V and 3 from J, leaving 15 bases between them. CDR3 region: CASSSPLRGDYGYTF. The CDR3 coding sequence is TGTGCCAGCAGTTCCCCTCTTCGGGGGGACTATGGCTACACCTTC.

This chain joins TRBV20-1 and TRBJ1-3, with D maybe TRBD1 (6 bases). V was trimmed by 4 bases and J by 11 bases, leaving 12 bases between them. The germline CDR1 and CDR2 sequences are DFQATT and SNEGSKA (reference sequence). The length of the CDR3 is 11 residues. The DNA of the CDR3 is TGCAGTGCTACCACAGGGTCCCCCATATATTTT. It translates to CSATTGSPIYF.

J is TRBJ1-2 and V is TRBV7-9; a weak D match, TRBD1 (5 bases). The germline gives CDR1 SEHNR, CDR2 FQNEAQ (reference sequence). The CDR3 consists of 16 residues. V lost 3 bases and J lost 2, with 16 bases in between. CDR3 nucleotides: TGTGCCAGCAGCTTCGGGGGACTAGGCTCGAACTATGGCTACACCTTC. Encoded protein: CASSFGGLGSNYGYTF.

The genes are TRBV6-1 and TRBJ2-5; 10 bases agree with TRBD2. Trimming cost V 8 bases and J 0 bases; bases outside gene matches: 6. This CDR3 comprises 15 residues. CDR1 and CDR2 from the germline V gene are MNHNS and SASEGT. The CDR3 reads CASGSSGGYQETQYF. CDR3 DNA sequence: TGTGCCAGCGGGTCTAGCGGGGGATACCAAGAGACCCAGTACTTC.

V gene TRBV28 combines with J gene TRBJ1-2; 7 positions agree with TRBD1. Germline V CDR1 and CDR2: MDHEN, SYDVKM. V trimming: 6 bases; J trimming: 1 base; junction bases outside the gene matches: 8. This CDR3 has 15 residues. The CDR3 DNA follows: TGTGCCAGCAGCGAACGACAGGGACGTAACTATGGCTACACCTTC. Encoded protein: CASSERQGRNYGYTF.

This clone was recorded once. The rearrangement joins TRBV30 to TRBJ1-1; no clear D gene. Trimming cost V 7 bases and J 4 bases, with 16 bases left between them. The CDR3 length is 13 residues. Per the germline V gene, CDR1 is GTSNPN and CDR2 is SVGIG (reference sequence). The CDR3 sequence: CASYQDLTTEAFF. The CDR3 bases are TGTGCCTCTTATCAGGATTTGACCACTGAAGCTTTCTTT. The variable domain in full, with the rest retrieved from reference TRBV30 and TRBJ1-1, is SQTIHQWPATLVQPVGSPLSLECTVEGTSNPNLYWYRQAAGRGLQLLFYSVGIGQISSEVPQNLSASRPQDRQFILSSKKLLLSDSGFYLCASYQDLTTEAFFGQGTRLTVV.

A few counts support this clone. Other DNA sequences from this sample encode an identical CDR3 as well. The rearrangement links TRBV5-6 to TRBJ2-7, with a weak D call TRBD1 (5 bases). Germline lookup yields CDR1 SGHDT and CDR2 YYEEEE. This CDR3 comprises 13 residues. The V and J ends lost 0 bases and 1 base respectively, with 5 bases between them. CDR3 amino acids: CASSLGQSYEQYF. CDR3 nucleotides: TGTGCCAGCAGCTTGGGACAGTCCTACGAGCAGTACTTC.

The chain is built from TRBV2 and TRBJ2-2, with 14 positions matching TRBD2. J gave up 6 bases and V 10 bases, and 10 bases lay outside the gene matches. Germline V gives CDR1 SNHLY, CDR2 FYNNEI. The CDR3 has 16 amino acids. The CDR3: CAISSPGLAGAGELFF. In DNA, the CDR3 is TGTGCCATCTCTTCGCCGGGACTAGCGGGAGCCGGGGAGCTGTTTTTT.